Listed below are T cell receptor beta chains from one sample, sequenced in a study of cytomegalovirus exposure and HLA in healthy donors. Profiling relied on immunoSEQ multiplex PCR, and the TCRdb table lists in-frame clones only, not all of them. The repertoire holds 130,000 or so clones, with approximately 81% as singletons. The sequenced material came from PBMCs. The receptor set was obtained from a woman in her twenties or thirties in good health and CMV-seronegative. CDR3s include the opening cysteine and the closing phenylalanine or tryptophan. A D gene is named only where the DNA matches it firmly. A clone size is listed for some rows: how often the clone was seen (once, few, many), or a class if it is expanded.

D | J | V | size | DNA | CDR3
TRBD2 | TRBJ2-1 | TRBV4-2 | NA | TGTGCCAGCAGCCGGGCACTAGCGGGGGGTTACAATGAGCAGTTCTTC | CASSRALAGGYNEQFF
TRBD1 | TRBJ1-1 | TRBV5-1 | NA | TGCGCCAGCAGCCTCGGACAGGGTTTGAGCACTGAAGCTTTCTTT | CASSLGQGLSTEAFF
TRBD2 | TRBJ2-1 | TRBV5-4 | once | TGTGCCAGCAGCTTGGGACAACTAGCGGGGGGGGAGCAGTTCTTC | CASSLGQLAGGEQFF
TRBD1 | TRBJ2-7 | TRBV28 | NA | TGTGCCAGCAGTCCGTGGACAGGGGGCTCCTACGAGCAGTACTTC | CASSPWTGGSYEQYF
TRBD1 | TRBJ2-2 | TRBV9 | NA | TGTGCCAGCAGCTTCCGGGACAGAGGCGGGGAGCTGTTTTTT | CASSFRDRGGELFF
NA | TRBJ2-1 | TRBV6-5 | NA | TGTGCCAGCAGTTACTCGACTTCCTACAATGAGCAGTTCTTC | CASSYSTSYNEQFF
NA | TRBJ2-1 | TRBV11-3 | NA | TGTGCCAGCAGCAAAGACTACCATGAGCAGTTCTTC | CASSKDYHEQFF
TRBD2 | TRBJ2-5 | TRBV5-8 | NA | TGTGCCAGCAGCTTGCAGGGACTAGCGAGAGAGACCCAGTACTTC | CASSLQGLARETQYF
TRBD1 | TRBJ2-7 | TRBV5-6 | NA | TGTGCCAGCAGCTTTGACAGGGGGAGGAACGAGCAGTACTTC | CASSFDRGRNEQYF
NA | TRBJ2-2 | TRBV5-1 | once | TGCGCCAGCAGCTTGGGCCTAACAGGATTCACCGGGGAGCTGTTTTTT | CASSLGLTGFTGELFF
NA | TRBJ1-2 | TRBV27 | NA | TGTGCCAGCAGAACCACCTACGATCCAAACTATGGCTACACCTTC | CASRTTYDPNYGYTF
NA | TRBJ1-2 | TRBV7-3 | NA | TGTGCCAGCAGCTTAATGGGGGGTCTTGGGAACTATGGCTACACCTTC | CASSLMGGLGNYGYTF
NA | TRBJ1-6 | TRBV2 | few | TGTGCCAGCACGTCTAATTCACCCCTCCACTTT | CASTSNSPLHF
TRBD1 | TRBJ2-7 | TRBV29-1 | NA | TGCAGCGTTGAAGGGGGACAGAGTGTCTACGAGCAGTACTTC | CSVEGGQSVYEQYF
NA | TRBJ2-6 | TRBV30 | NA | TGTGCCTGGAGTGCCGAACAATCTGGGGCCAACGTCCTGACTTTC | CAWSAEQSGANVLTF
TRBD1 | TRBJ1-1 | TRBV5-4 | NA | TGTGCCAGCAGCTCCGGACAGGGGAACACTGAAGCTTTCTTT | CASSSGQGNTEAFF
TRBD1 | TRBJ2-7 | TRBV27 | NA | TGTGCCAGCAGTTTATCGGGGGGGACAGGGGGCTACGAGCAGTACTTC | CASSLSGGTGGYEQYF
TRBD1 | TRBJ2-5 | TRBV9 | NA | TGTGCCAGCAGCGAGGGGACAGGGGAGGAGACCCAGTACTTC | CASSEGTGEETQYF
NA | TRBJ1-5 | TRBV6-1 | NA | TGTGCCAGCAGTGAAGCAGCCGGGGGTAGCAATCAGCCCCAGCATTTT | CASSEAAGGSNQPQHF
TRBD1 | TRBJ1-3 | TRBV2 | NA | TGTGCCAGCAGTCGACAGGGGTTCGGCACAGGCTCTGGAAACACCATATATTTT | CASSRQGFGTGSGNTIYF
TRBD1 | TRBJ1-2 | TRBV7-6 | NA | TGTGCCAGCAGCTTAGGGGGGACAGGGCGGGGCTACACCTTC | CASSLGGTGRGYTF
NA | TRBJ1-1 | TRBV4-1 | NA | TGCGCCAGCAGCCAAGAGAGGAGGGGCGCTACTGAAGCTTTCTTT | CASSQERRGATEAFF
TRBD1 | TRBJ2-2 | TRBV6-5 | NA | TGTGCCAGCAGTTACCAGGGGGCAACCGGGGAGCTGTTTTTT | CASSYQGATGELFF
TRBD1 | TRBJ2-2 | TRBV25-1 | NA | TGTGCCAGCAGAGACAGGGGGACCGGGGAGCTGTTTTTT | CASRDRGTGELFF
NA | TRBJ2-7 | TRBV7-9 | NA | TGTGCCAGCAGCCTTCAACAGGGCGGCGAGCAGTACTTC | CASSLQQGGEQYF
NA | TRBJ1-6 | TRBV19 | few | TGTGCCAGTACCCCCAAAGGAGGGGGGGACTCACCCCTCCACTTT | CASTPKGGGDSPLHF
TRBD1 | TRBJ2-5 | TRBV27 | NA | TGTGCCAGCAGCCCTCGACAGGGACGAGATGAGACCCAGTACTTC | CASSPRQGRDETQYF
NA | TRBJ2-1 | TRBV7-2 | NA | TGTGCCAGCAGTCGGGGGAAAATGGGGGAGCAGTTCTTC | CASSRGKMGEQFF
NA | TRBJ2-5 | TRBV18 | NA | TGTGCCAGCTCAACCCGACAGGTAGAGACCCAGTACTTC | CASSTRQVETQYF
TRBD1 | TRBJ1-4 | TRBV5-4 | NA | TGTGCCAGCAGCTCCCCGGGACAGGGTTCAAGGGAAAAACTGTTTTTT | CASSSPGQGSREKLFF
NA | TRBJ1-2 | TRBV29-1 | NA | TGCAGCGTCGGAGGGACGGAGAACCAACTCTATGGCTACACCTTC | CSVGGTENQLYGYTF
NA | TRBJ2-7 | TRBV6-6 | NA | TGTGCCAGCAGTTACGAAGCCCTGAGCTCCTACGAGCAGTACTTC | CASSYEALSSYEQYF
TRBD1 | TRBJ2-7 | TRBV30 | NA | TGTGCCTGGGATAGACAGGGTAACGAGCAGTACTTC | CAWDRQGNEQYF
NA | TRBJ2-1 | TRBV13 | NA | TGTGCCAGCAGCTTTCCCTCTCTCTTGGGGGCAAACAATGAGCAGTTCTTC | CASSFPSLLGANNEQFF
TRBD1 | TRBJ2-7 | TRBV7-9 | NA | TGTGCCAGCAGCCAGGGGACAGGGCGGTACGAGCAGTACTTC | CASSQGTGRYEQYF
NA | TRBJ1-3 | TRBV7-2 | NA | TGTGCCAGCAGCTTAGAGAGTCCGTCAGGAACGACTGGAAACACCATATATTTT | CASSLESPSGTTGNTIYF
NA | TRBJ2-3 | TRBV29-1 | NA | TGCAGCCTCGACAGTGGCACGCAGTATTTT | CSLDSGTQYF
NA | TRBJ1-2 | TRBV7-2 | NA | TGTGCCAGCAGCTTAGAACGATCGGTTGGTGGCTACACCTTC | CASSLERSVGGYTF
TRBD2 | TRBJ2-3 | TRBV7-2 | NA | TGTGCCAGCAGCGGGGGGACTAGCGGTAGCACAGATACGCAGTATTTT | CASSGGTSGSTDTQYF
NA | TRBJ2-3 | TRBV5-1 | NA | TGCGCCAGCAGCTTGGCCACAGGCTCCACAGATACGCAGTATTTT | CASSLATGSTDTQYF
TRBD1 | TRBJ2-7 | TRBV29-1 | NA | TGCAGCGTGACCCGCGGACAGGCCGGCGAGCAGTACTTC | CSVTRGQAGEQYF
TRBD2 | TRBJ2-1 | TRBV2 | NA | TGTGCCAGCAATTTAGCGGGGGGGCCCGACAATGAGCAGTTCTTC | CASNLAGGPDNEQFF
NA | TRBJ1-1 | TRBV19 | NA | TGTGCCAGTAGCTCCCAGGGGTTTGAAGCTTTCTTT | CASSSQGFEAFF
NA | TRBJ1-5 | TRBV7-8 | NA | TGTGCCAGCAGCCAGACAGATGATCAGCCCCAGCATTTT | CASSQTDDQPQHF
TRBD1 | TRBJ1-6 | TRBV7-9 | NA | TGTGCCAGCGTCGGGACAGTCCACGGGAATTCACCCCTCCACTTT | CASVGTVHGNSPLHF
NA | TRBJ2-3 | TRBV13 | NA | TGTGCCAGCAGCCCTCGGGGGACCGATTTGAGGGATACGCAGTATTTT | CASSPRGTDLRDTQYF
TRBD1 | TRBJ1-1 | TRBV6-6 | NA | TGTGCCAGCAAACAGACAGGGAGAGACACTGAAGCTTTCTTT | CASKQTGRDTEAFF
NA | TRBJ2-7 | TRBV5-6 | NA | TGTGCCAGCAGTTTGAGAAACTTCTACGAGCAGTACTTC | CASSLRNFYEQYF
NA | TRBJ1-1 | TRBV7-3 | NA | TGTGCCAGCAGCTTACTGCGGGGCACTGAAGCTTTCTTT | CASSLLRGTEAFF
TRBD1 | TRBJ1-4 | TRBV5-1 | NA | TGCGCCAGCAGCCTAAGACAGGGCATAGGTGAAAAACTGTTTTTT | CASSLRQGIGEKLFF
NA | TRBJ2-1 | TRBV7-6 | NA | TGTGCCAGCAGTCGGGCGGGGAACAACAATGAGCAGTTCTTC | CASSRAGNNNEQFF
NA | TRBJ2-1 | TRBV11-3 | NA | TGTGCCAGCAGCTTAGAAACAGGGCCTAGTCACAATGAGCAGTTCTTC | CASSLETGPSHNEQFF
NA | TRBJ1-3 | TRBV4-2 | NA | TGTGCCAGCAGCCAACAGGGCTCTGGAAACACCATATATTTT | CASSQQGSGNTIYF
NA | TRBJ1-5 | TRBV5-6 | NA | TGTGCCAGCAGCTTAACAGGGTTGGAGCCTCAGCCCCAGCATTTT | CASSLTGLEPQPQHF
TRBD1 | TRBJ1-2 | TRBV5-1 | NA | TGCGCCAGCAGCTCCCGGACAGGGAGCTATGGCTACACCTTC | CASSSRTGSYGYTF
NA | TRBJ1-3 | TRBV9 | NA | TGTGCCAGCAGCGAGACAGGCTACTCTGGAAACACCATATATTTT | CASSETGYSGNTIYF
NA | TRBJ1-1 | TRBV6-5 | NA | TGTGCCAGCAGTTATACAGGGAACATGAACACTGAAGCTTTCTTT | CASSYTGNMNTEAFF